This entry is about one T cell receptor (beta chain). It has no known antigen specificity. Base qualities are not at hand, and no much larger clone is one base apart. The record originates from a study of T cell changes during pregnancy in multiple sclerosis (dated by TCRdb to the late 2010s). For the wider study: The study examined how the T cell repertoire changed over the course of pregnancy in women with multiple sclerosis.

The germline V gene yields MGHRA for CDR1 and YSYEKL for CDR2. V has 6 bases trimmed and J has 3 bases trimmed; junction bases matching no gene number 11. From the cysteine through the phenylalanine, the CDR3 covers 16 amino acids. Only the CDR3 region is kept as DNA, spanning 48 bases read in frame from base 1. Receptor amplification or capture employed the immunoSEQ multiplex PCR assay. TCRdb stores this immuneACCESS table with in-frame sequences only. Part of the clones is absent; in the studies checked, under half of the shortfall reflects unresolved V genes, and no reason is known for the rest. The sample table shows some 57,000 clones, and about 87% are seen once. The ten largest account for almost 0.9% of the sample.

The sequence derives from a female donor in good health, enrolled as a control in a pregnancy study. The rearranged chain carries TRBV4-1 and TRBJ2-5; TRBD1 agrees with 9 junctional bases. The sequenced sample was peripheral blood, obtained in the first trimester of pregnancy. Here is the DNA: TGCGCCAGCAGATCTTACAGGGGGCCGATGGAAGAGACCCAGTACTTC. Translated, this gives CASRSYRGPMEETQYF.